The sequence of this T cell receptor beta chain was determined in a study of blood T cell repertoires in COVID-19. Study background: The samples span acute and convalescent COVID-19 from the United States, Italy and Spain.

The germline V gene has CDR1 SGHNT and CDR2 YYREEE (reference sequence). This CDR3 is built from 14 residues. Trimming pared 0 bases from V and 5 bases from J, leaving 9 bases between. In the original workflow: Estimation of nucleated cell counts relied on the amplification of reference gene primers. Sequenced by immunoSEQ multiplex PCR; TCRdb stores in-frame clones only, minus some. The V and J calls and clone size are taken from that table; D and trimming were inferred from the DNA. This table has 110,000 to 150,000 clones, 80% to 85% appearing once. Sample: peripheral blood. The origin of this receptor is a human donor in a cohort sampled during active COVID-19. The chain recombines TRBV5-4 with TRBJ2-1; tentatively, D is TRBD2 (6 bases). The CDR3 region is CASSLDLANNEQFF. The CDR3 DNA reads as TGTGCCAGCAGCTTGGACCTAGCGAACAATGAGCAGTTCTTC.